Below, 3 T cell receptor beta chains from the same sample are listed, as sequenced in a study of CD4+ T cells in melanoma. Data came from immunoSEQ multiplex PCR; TCRdb stores just in-frame clones and leaves some out. The table includes fewer than 150,000 clones, 80% to 95% detected once. These TCRs come from a human donor with melanoma.

In the case of this clone: Compared with germline, one end of the junction differs, possibly owing to a read error. The V gene is TRBV27, the J gene TRBJ2-7, with 7 bases that match TRBD2. In germline, CDR1 is MNHEY, CDR2 SMNVEV (reference sequence). This CDR3 region has 12 residues. The CDR3 region is CASSLWGGTMLF. The CDR3 DNA sequence: TGTGCCAGCAGTTTATGGGGCGGGACTATGCTCTTC.

The J gene is TRBJ1-4, the V gene TRBV11-3; maybe TRBD1 (5 bases). The V gene lost 6 bases and the J gene lost 2 bases, with 10 bases spanning the gap. Germline CDR1 reads SGHNT; CDR2 reads YENEEA. This CDR3 is built from 14 residues. The CDR3 loop is CASREGSTNEKLFF. CDR3 in DNA: TGTGCCAGCAGGGAGGGGTCTACTAATGAAAAACTGTTTTTT.

V and J are TRBV20-1 and TRBJ1-3; D uncertain. This CDR3 spans 11 amino acids. The germline V gene has CDR1 DFQATT and CDR2 SNEGSKA (reference sequence). Trimming pared 5 bases from V and 4 bases from J, leaving 6 bases between. As DNA, the CDR3 is TGCAGTGCTCCCCAAGGAAACACCATATATTTT. This translates into CSAPQGNTIYF.